This is a list of T cell receptor beta chains from one sample in a study of blood T cell repertoires in COVID-19. Only in-frame clones appear in the TCRdb table, and some are missing; sequencing was by immunoSEQ multiplex PCR. Here the sample spans under 150,000 clones, 75% to 90% being singletons. Sequenced: peripheral blood. The source is a middle-aged woman with acute or convalescent COVID-19. Both conserved end residues are part of each CDR3. Fields, in order: CDR3 protein, J gene, clone size, V gene. Clone size is given for some rows only: seen once, a few or many times, or a class if the clone is expanded.

CDR3: CAAQGGQGVHTEAFF; J: TRBJ1-1; size: NA; V: TRBV30
CDR3: CASSEPSGDPTDTQYF; J: TRBJ2-3; size: NA; V: TRBV2
CDR3: CASSFYLTGGTSPLHF; J: TRBJ1-6; size: NA; V: TRBV5-1
CDR3: CAWSVSGNQPQHF; J: TRBJ1-5; size: NA; V: TRBV30
CDR3: CASSRNGGLGNEQFF; J: TRBJ2-1; size: NA; V: TRBV11-2
CDR3: CASSFRISSYEQYF; J: TRBJ2-7; size: NA; V: TRBV7-9
CDR3: CASSHGGTEAFF; J: TRBJ1-1; size: NA; V: TRBV7-2
CDR3: CASSLGRTSGSYQETQYF; J: TRBJ2-5; size: NA; V: TRBV5-6
CDR3: CASSLRGSGELFF; J: TRBJ2-2; size: NA; V: TRBV5-4
CDR3: CASSPGQGDEQYF; J: TRBJ2-7; size: NA; V: TRBV18
CDR3: CASSPGLAGLTVDTDTQYF; J: TRBJ2-3; size: NA; V: TRBV7-2
CDR3: CASSFGGIYGYTF; J: TRBJ1-2; size: NA; V: TRBV12-3/TRBV12-4
CDR3: CASSRAGFNEQFF; J: TRBJ2-1; size: NA; V: TRBV19
CDR3: CASRPRVGTGGVNTEAFF; J: TRBJ1-1; size: NA; V: TRBV27
CDR3: CASSQGGKGTRYGYTF; J: TRBJ1-2; size: NA; V: TRBV4-3
CDR3: CASSLSSLNEKLFF; J: TRBJ1-4; size: once; V: TRBV18
CDR3: CASQFSHPGLAGGQTYEQYF; J: TRBJ2-7; size: NA; V: TRBV27
CDR3: CASSLRGEQYF; J: TRBJ2-7; size: few; V: TRBV12-3/TRBV12-4
CDR3: CASSPLRNTEAFF; J: TRBJ1-1; size: NA; V: TRBV18
CDR3: CASSLSWARTGDGYTF; J: TRBJ1-2; size: NA; V: TRBV27
CDR3: CASSVLDSQNSPLHF; J: TRBJ1-6; size: NA; V: TRBV2
CDR3: CASSLGLAVYEQYF; J: TRBJ2-7; size: NA; V: TRBV7-2
CDR3: CASRAWADTYEQYF; J: TRBJ2-7; size: NA; V: TRBV2
CDR3: CSASPGQGNNSPLHF; J: TRBJ1-6; size: NA; V: TRBV20-1
CDR3: CASSQGARVGAEAFF; J: TRBJ1-1; size: NA; V: TRBV3-1/TRBV3-2
CDR3: CASSLARAAGTRLFF; J: TRBJ1-4; size: NA; V: TRBV7-8